Listed here are 31 T cell receptor beta chains from one sample, sequenced in a study of blood T cells in healthy people across ages. Together with a sample-barcoded 5' primer, a J-beta primer mix was included in a second PCR lasting about 6 to 11 cycles. TCRdb re-called the 5' RACE reads through MiXCR, storing one row per CDR3 protein. This table has 700,000 to 900,000 distinct CDR3 sequences, 40% to 65% appearing once. Sequences were obtained from blood. All receptors come from a man of 80 years or more in good health.

The chain joins TRBV6-6 to TRBJ2-1, with 8 nucleotides matching TRBD2. The germline V gene encodes CDR1 MNHNY and CDR2 SVGAGI (reference sequence). The CDR3 length is 14 residues. The trim removed 6 bases at V and 6 bases at J, leaving 7 bases unmatched. CDR3 region: CASRSGSKTNEQFF. The CDR3 DNA follows: TGTGCCAGCAGAAGCGGGAGTAAGACCAATGAGCAGTTCTTC.

The chain is built from TRBV3-1 and TRBJ1-2; D might be TRBD1 (5 bases). The germline V gene has CDR1 LGHDT and CDR2 YNNKEL (reference sequence). Between the trimmed V and J ends, which lost 4 bases and 5 bases, there was a span of 8 bases. The CDR3 runs to 12 residues. The CDR3 sequence: CASSPGTYGYTF. In DNA form, the CDR3 reads TGTGCCAGCAGCCCGGGGACGTATGGCTACACCTTC.

The chain couples TRBV29-1 to TRBJ2-5, with D unclear. The CDR3 is 12 amino acids. Germline V CDR1 and CDR2: SQVTM, ANQGSEA. V lost 7 bases and J 2 bases, leaving 11 bases between the germline ends. The CDR3: CSARVSQETQYF. CDR3 bases: TGCAGCGCTCGGGTCTCGCAAGAGACCCAGTACTTC.

Points on this clonotype: The junction shows a germline mismatch at one end, possibly a read error. The chain has TRBV5-1 and TRBJ2-1, with TRBD2 matching over 7 bases. This CDR3 region has 14 residues. Germline-derived CDR1 and CDR2 are SGHRS and YFSETQ. This CDR3 is CASNLSGGVNEQFF. In DNA, the CDR3 is TGCGCCAGCAACTTGTCTGGGGGGGTGAATGAGCAGTTCTTC.

V and J are TRBV6-5 and TRBJ2-5, with 7 bases identical to TRBD1. The tail of the sequence fits TRBJ2-7 better, so the J call may be wrong. In germline, CDR1 is MNHEY, CDR2 SVGAGI. The CDR3 loop spans 14 amino acids. The CDR3 region is CASSNRGASYEQYF. The CDR3 nucleotides are TGTGCCAGCAGTAACAGGGGTGCGAGCTACGAGCAGTACTTC.

The rearrangement uses TRBV7-2 and TRBJ2-5; D not certain. V was pared by 1 base and J by 2 bases, with 5 bases between. Germline lookup yields CDR1 SGHTA and CDR2 FQGNSA. The CDR3 loop spans 13 amino acids. The CDR3 DNA follows: TGTGCCAGCAGCTTAGAGGTGCAAGAGACCCAGTACTTC. It is translated as CASSLEVQETQYF.

The chain carries TRBV29-1 and TRBJ2-3; D is uncertain. The germline V gene has CDR1 SQVTM and CDR2 ANQGSEA. V shed 2 bases and J shed 5 bases, with 11 bases lying between them. The CDR3 consists of 13 residues. This chain's CDR3 is CSVEPIGGDTQYF. In DNA form, the CDR3 reads TGCAGCGTTGAACCAATTGGTGGAGATACGCAGTATTTT.

Only a few counts were recorded for this clonotype. The rearrangement joins TRBV27 to TRBJ2-7, with D perhaps being TRBD1 or TRBD2 (5 bases each). There are 13 residues in the CDR3. The ends were cut back, 6 bases at V and 3 bases at J, with 12 bases in the middle. Germline loops: CDR1 MNHEY, CDR2 SMNVEV (reference sequence). The CDR3: CASRATDYYEQYF. CDR3 nucleotide sequence: TGTGCCAGCAGAGCGACAGACTACTACGAGCAGTACTTC.

This clonotype turned up a few times. This rearrangement joins TRBV7-9 to TRBJ2-3, with 9 bases fitting TRBD2. Germline V CDR1 and CDR2: SEHNR, FQNEAQ (reference sequence). The CDR3 consists of 15 residues. V was clipped by 5 bases and J by 14 bases; unmatched bases: 17. CDR3 region: CASSAPGLALRYAYF. The CDR3 nucleotides are TGTGCCAGCAGCGCCCCGGGACTAGCATTGAGATACGCGTATTTT.

The V gene is TRBV20-1, the J gene TRBJ2-1; no definite D call. V was cut by 5 bases and J by 3 bases, with 2 bases left in between. The CDR3 is 10 residues long. Germline CDR1 reads DFQATT; CDR2 reads SNEGSKA (reference sequence). The CDR3 nucleotides are TGCAGTGCTCACTACAATGAGCAGTTCTTC. It specifies CSAHYNEQFF.

The chain couples TRBV3-1 to TRBJ1-1, with D unresolved. The V and J ends lost 5 bases and 1 base respectively, with 17 bases between them. CDR1 is LGHDT, CDR2 YNNKEL, per germline (reference sequence). The CDR3 length is 16 residues. CDR3 coding DNA: TGTGCCAGCAGCAAACGCCCCCTCGCCGGGAACACTGAAGCTTTCTTT. Protein: CASSKRPLAGNTEAFF.

The chain is built from TRBV6-5 and TRBJ2-5, with a tentative D call TRBD1 (6 bases). Between the trimmed V and J ends, which lost 0 bases and 2 bases, there was a span of 16 bases. Germline V CDR1 and CDR2: MNHEY, SVGAGI. CDR3 size: 17 residues. The CDR3 DNA follows: TGTGCCAGCAGTTACTCCGGGACACCGGGATTTCAAGAGACCCAGTACTTC. This encodes CASSYSGTPGFQETQYF.

The V gene is TRBV6-1, the J gene TRBJ2-4; 12 bases line up with TRBD2. The CDR3 length is 19 residues. Germline V gene sequence: CDR1 MNHNS, CDR2 SASEGT. V was pared by 6 bases and J by 2 bases, with 14 bases of the junction left unmatched. The CDR3, as DNA: TGTGCCAGCAGACCTGGACTAGCGGGGATCCCTCTAACCAAAAACATTCAGTACTTC. Translated, it gives CASRPGLAGIPLTKNIQYF.

In its sample, this clonotype was seen once. The chain joins TRBV12-3 or TRBV12-4 to TRBJ2-4; D is uncertain. The end of the DNA fits TRBJ2-7 better, so the J call may be wrong. CDR3 length: 15 residues. The CDR3 DNA sequence: TGTGCCAGCAGTCGTACCCGCTCGGTCTCCTACGAGCAGTACTTC. Translation gives CASSRTRSVSYEQYF.

This clonotype was recorded a few times. This sequence joins TRBV7-3 and TRBJ2-7, with TRBD2 identical over 8 bases. Per the germline V gene, CDR1 is SGHTA and CDR2 is FQGTGA. The ends lost 4 bases at V and 7 bases at J; junction bases unmatched: 18. The CDR3 has 17 residues. The DNA of the CDR3 is TGTGCCAGCAGCTCCACGGTCGGGACTAGGCTTGGGAATGAGCAGTACTTC. Encoded protein: CASSSTVGTRLGNEQYF.

The chain joins TRBV20-1 to TRBJ2-5; TRBD2 aligns across 7 bases. J gave up 11 bases and V 3 bases, and 18 bases lay outside the gene matches. The CDR3 runs 15 residues. Germline values: CDR1 DFQATT, CDR2 SNEGSKA (reference sequence). The DNA for the CDR3 is TGCAGTGCTAGGGGGCCGGGACTACTCTCCTATGAGCAGTACTTC. Translation: CSARGPGLLSYEQYF.

This clonotype was seen a few times. The CDR3 nucleotides read TGCAGTGCTAGAGATAGCACGAATGGCTACACCTTC. Protein: CSARDSTNGYTF. The chain recombines TRBV20-1 with TRBJ1-2; D ambiguous. This CDR3 is 12 amino acids long. Per germline, CDR1 DFQATT and CDR2 SNEGSKA (reference sequence). The V gene lost 0 bases and the J gene lost 6 bases, with 8 bases spanning the gap.

Of note for this clonotype: Possible read error: a much larger clone is one base away. The rearrangement joins TRBV20-1 to TRBJ2-4; possibly TRBD2 for D (5 bases). The J call may be incorrect, as the DNA end agrees better with TRBJ2-7. The CDR3 has 14 residues. CDR1 and CDR2 (germline): DFQATT, SNEGSKA (reference sequence). DNA of the CDR3: TGCAGTGCTAGAGAGGTAGGTCTGAGGGACGAGCAGTACTTC. Amino acid sequence: CSAREVGLRDEQYF.

The rearrangement uses TRBV10-3 and TRBJ2-4; D perhaps matches TRBD2 (6 bases). This CDR3 is 13 amino acids long. Germline CDR1 reads ENHRY; CDR2 reads SYGVKD. V lost 11 bases and J 6 bases, leaving 17 bases between the germline ends. The DNA of the CDR3 is TGTGCCGCCTCGGCGGGGCCCACAAACATTCAGTACTTC. Translated: CAASAGPTNIQYF.

With respect to this clonotype: This may be a read error: a much more frequent sequence differs by one nucleotide. The chain couples TRBV7-9 to TRBJ2-4, with 12 nucleotides matching TRBD2. The DNA end lines up better with TRBJ2-7; the J call may be wrong. In germline, CDR1 is SEHNR, CDR2 FQNEAQ (reference sequence). The CDR3 is made up of 15 amino acids. The CDR3 region has the DNA TGTGCCAGCAGCCGCAGACTAGCGGGAGTCTACGAGCAGTACTTC. This codes for CASSRRLAGVYEQYF.

This clonotype is a singleton in its sample. J is TRBJ1-4 and V is TRBV12-3 or TRBV12-4; D uncertain. Trimming cost V 5 bases and J 1 base, with 17 bases left between them. The CDR3 has 17 residues. The CDR3 nucleotides are TGTGCCAGCAGTCCGAGGGCCAGTGCCGGAACTAATGAAAAACTGTTTTTT. It codes for CASSPRASAGTNEKLFF.

On this clonotype itself: A much larger clone lies a single base off, so this may be a read error. This chain links TRBV29-1 with TRBJ2-5, with D tentatively TRBD1 or TRBD2 (6 bases each). Trimming took off 7 bases at V and 11 bases at J, with 20 bases between the two ends. CDR1 SQVTM and CDR2 ANQGSEA come from the germline V gene. The CDR3 has 12 amino acids. The CDR3 here is CSADLQGSGQYF. The DNA of the CDR3 is TGCAGCGCTGATCTTCAGGGGAGCGGGCAGTACTTC. Based on the CDR3 plus reference TRBV29-1 and TRBJ2-5, the full variable domain is SAVISQKPSRDICQRGTSLTIQCQVDSQVTMMFWYRQQPGQSLTLIATANQGSEATYESGFVIDKFPISRPNLTFSTLTVSNMSPEDSSIYLCSADLQGSGQYFGPGTRLLVL.

This clonotype showed up just a few times. V and J are TRBV20-1 and TRBJ2-5, with 8 bases identical to TRBD2. The V gene's germline CDR1 is DFQATT and CDR2 SNEGSKA (reference sequence). V lost 6 bases to trimming and J lost 11 bases; unmatched junction nucleotides: 8. This CDR3 comprises 11 residues. This CDR3 is CSAGRGLEQYF. CDR3 DNA: TGCAGTGCCGGGAGGGGTTTGGAGCAGTACTTC.

V is TRBV7-2 and J is TRBJ2-5; a weak D match, TRBD2 (5 bases). The germline V gene has CDR1 SGHTA and CDR2 FQGNSA. The CDR3 totals 13 residues. The V end lost 0 bases, the J end lost 11 bases, and 13 bases lay between the germline ends. Here the CDR3 DNA reads TGTGCCAGCAGCTTAGCGTTTAGCGATCGGCAGTACTTC. Its protein is CASSLAFSDRQYF.

The chain links TRBV7-2 to TRBJ2-7, with 8 bases lining up with TRBD1. CDR3 length: 15 amino acids. The V gene's germline CDR1 is SGHTA and CDR2 FQGNSA. V lost 5 bases to trimming and J lost 6 bases; unmatched junction nucleotides: 12. CDR3 sequence (DNA): TGTGCCAGCAGCCCGTTGACCCAGGGGGCGGCCGAGCAGTACTTC. Its translation is CASSPLTQGAAEQYF.

The chain joins TRBV7-2 to TRBJ2-7, with a tentative D call TRBD1 (6 bases). This CDR3 is 15 amino acids long. The ends were cut back, 5 bases at V and 7 bases at J, with 21 bases in the middle. CDR1 is SGHTA, CDR2 FQGNSA, per germline. The CDR3 bases are TGTGCCAGCAGCCTATGGAGCGTGGGGGCGTGGGAGCAGTACTTC. Encoded protein: CASSLWSVGAWEQYF.

J is TRBJ2-1 and V is TRBV28; perhaps TRBD2 as D (5 bases). Looked up from germline, CDR1 is MDHEN and CDR2 is SYDVKM. The CDR3 runs 12 residues. The V end lost 2 bases, the J end lost 12 bases, and 11 bases lay between the germline ends. This CDR3 reads CASSLERSGQFF. The CDR3 DNA is TGTGCCAGCAGTTTAGAGCGGAGCGGGCAGTTCTTC.

This clonotype was counted only a few times. The chain is built from TRBV5-6 and TRBJ2-1; 11 bases agree with TRBD2. There are 16 residues in the CDR3. V lost 3 bases and J lost 7; bases outside the gene matches: 9. CDR1 is SGHDT, CDR2 YYEEEE, per germline. In nucleotides, the CDR3 is TGTGCCAGCAGCTCTCGACTAGCGGGAATACTAAATGAGCAGTTCTTC. It translates to CASSSRLAGILNEQFF.

The sample holds one count of this clonotype. The V gene is TRBV5-4, the J gene TRBJ2-3, with 10 nucleotides matching TRBD1. Germline CDR1 reads SGHNT; CDR2 reads YYREEE (reference sequence). V lost 4 bases to trimming and J lost 2 bases; unmatched junction nucleotides: 7. The CDR3 loop spans 16 amino acids. The CDR3 spells CASSKPGQGITDTQYF. The CDR3 bases are TGTGCCAGCAGCAAACCGGGACAGGGGATCACAGATACGCAGTATTTT.

This clonotype was counted a few times. The germline gene is not matched at one end of the junction; a read error may be the cause. The chain has TRBV29-1 and TRBJ2-5; 8 bases map to TRBD2. Germline values: CDR1 SQVTM, CDR2 ANQGSEA. The CDR3 covers 12 residues. The CDR3 bases are TGCAGCGACCGGGGGGGTCAAGGGACCCAGTACTTC. Its translation: CSDRGGQGTQYF.

The V call is TRBV9, the J call TRBJ1-1; 8 bases match TRBD1. V lost 3 bases, J lost 7 bases, and 8 bases stayed unmatched. The CDR3 loop spans 14 amino acids. Per the germline V gene, CDR1 is SGDLS and CDR2 is YYNGEE. CDR3 loop: CASSAGQGGGEAFF. The CDR3 DNA is TGTGCCAGCAGCGCCGGACAGGGCGGGGGTGAAGCTTTCTTT.